This entry lists 21 T cell receptor beta chains sequenced from one sample in a study of PD-1 blockade in mismatch repair-deficient tumors. Libraries were prepared by immunoSEQ multiplex PCR; TCRdb keeps only in-frame clonotypes and omits some of them. The sample holds some 110,000 clones, 65% to 80% seen once. The sequencing used peripheral blood, collected 60 weeks after starting pembrolizumab. The receptors here all came from an adult with mismatch repair-deficient cancer.

The sample holds a few counts of this clone. The CDR3 region has the DNA TGTGCCAGCAGCCAGCCACCGGACGGTTTAGGCTACACCTTC. Translating it yields CASSQPPDGLGYTF. V usage is TRBV7-8 and J usage is TRBJ1-2; D not resolved. V lost 5 bases to trimming and J lost 8 bases, with 18 bases between them. The CDR3 runs to 14 residues. Germline assignment: CDR1 SGHVS and CDR2 FQNEAQ.

The CDR3: CATSRGGTDYGYTF. Written as DNA, the CDR3 is TGTGCCACCAGCAGAGGCGGAACTGACTATGGCTACACCTTC. The chain is built from TRBV15 and TRBJ1-2, with D unclear. V shed 1 base and J shed 3 bases, with 9 bases lying between them. This CDR3 is built from 14 residues. The germline gives CDR1 LNHNV, CDR2 YYDKDF (reference sequence).

This chain joins TRBV5-8 and TRBJ1-1; tentatively, D is TRBD1 (6 bases). This CDR3 has 15 residues. Trimming took 1 base from V and 0 from J, leaving 10 bases between them. Per germline, CDR1 SGHTS and CDR2 YDEGEE. CDR3 residues: CASSLHQGLNTEAFF. CDR3 bases: TGTGCCAGCAGCTTGCATCAGGGGCTGAACACTGAAGCTTTCTTT.

CDR3 coding DNA: TGTGCCAGCAGCTTAAGGAATTACGGCTACACCTTC. It encodes CASSLRNYGYTF. V and J are TRBV7-3 and TRBJ1-2; D unresolved. V lost 1 base and J 8 bases, leaving 8 bases between the germline ends. CDR3 length equals 12 residues. Per the germline V gene, CDR1 is SGHTA and CDR2 is FQGTGA.

This clone was seen a handful of times. V and J are TRBV2 and TRBJ2-5; D is unclear. The CDR3 runs to 13 residues. Between the trimmed V and J ends, which lost 4 bases and 4 bases, there was a span of 10 bases. The germline gives CDR1 SNHLY, CDR2 FYNNEI. The CDR3 protein is CASSVPRPETQYF. In DNA, the CDR3 is TGTGCCAGCAGTGTCCCTCGTCCAGAGACCCAGTACTTC.

This sequence joins TRBV4-1 and TRBJ1-3; D call uncertain. V was cut by 1 base and J by 5 bases, with 15 bases left in between. This CDR3 spans 16 amino acids. Germline-derived CDR1 and CDR2 are MGHRA and YSYEKL. The CDR3 here is CASSQGEWVGRNTIYF. CDR3 nucleotides: TGCGCCAGCAGCCAAGGAGAATGGGTTGGTAGAAACACCATATATTTT.

The chain couples TRBV7-9 to TRBJ2-1, with 9 bases matching TRBD2. Germline trimming cut 5 bases from V and 9 bases from J; bases unmatched to any gene: 8. The CDR3 loop spans 14 amino acids. Germline V gene lookup returns CDR1 SEHNR and CDR2 FQNEAQ (reference sequence). CDR3 DNA sequence: TGTGCCAGCAGCCTCATAGCGGGAGTCAGTGAGCAGTTCTTC. Protein product: CASSLIAGVSEQFF.

This clone was seen a few times. The CDR3 loop is CASSVGSGSFPDTQYF. In nucleotides, the CDR3 is TGTGCCAGCAGCGTAGGGAGCGGGAGTTTCCCAGATACGCAGTATTTT. The chain uses TRBV9 and TRBJ2-3; TRBD2 aligns across 8 bases. CDR3 size: 16 residues. V trimming: 0 bases; J trimming: 4 bases; junction bases outside the gene matches: 7. Looked up from germline, CDR1 is SGDLS and CDR2 is YYNGEE.

This clone was observed a single time. The chain combines TRBV9 with TRBJ2-1; 11 bases align to TRBD2. The CDR3 is 15 residues long. J lost 4 bases, V lost 6 bases, and 6 bases had no gene match. CDR1 is SGDLS, CDR2 YYNGEE, per germline. CDR3 DNA: TGTGCCAGCACCATGGGACTAGCGGAGTACAATGAGCAGTTCTTC. Translated: CASTMGLAEYNEQFF.

The J gene is TRBJ1-4, the V gene TRBV2; D call uncertain. From germline, CDR1 is SNHLY and CDR2 FYNNEI. The CDR3 totals 14 residues. Trimming stripped 4 bases from V and 4 bases from J, with 10 bases between. The CDR3 reads CASSVSMGNEKLFF. CDR3 DNA: TGTGCCAGCAGTGTTTCGATGGGTAATGAAAAACTGTTTTTT.

The CDR3 loop reads CAISEPRSGRPSYNEQFF. CDR3 bases: TGTGCCATCAGTGAGCCACGAAGCGGGAGGCCCTCCTACAATGAGCAGTTCTTC. The chain is built from TRBV10-3 and TRBJ2-1; 9 bases match TRBD2. After removal of 2 bases from V and 0 bases from J, the junction contained 8 bases not matched to a gene. Germline assignment: CDR1 ENHRY and CDR2 SYGVKD. The CDR3 consists of 18 residues.

This clone was observed once. The chain uses TRBV5-1 and TRBJ1-1, with 8 positions matching TRBD1. The CDR3 runs to 15 residues. Germline V lookup: CDR1 SGHRS, CDR2 YFSETQ. The J segment lost 8 bases and the V segment lost 3 bases, leaving 12 bases of the junction unmatched. This CDR3 reads CASSYQGAASSEAFF. CDR3 DNA: TGCGCCAGCAGCTATCAGGGGGCGGCGTCTTCAGAAGCTTTCTTT.

The chain carries TRBV7-3 and TRBJ2-1, with D possibly matching TRBD1 (5 bases). Per the germline V gene, CDR1 is SGHTA and CDR2 is FQGTGA. The CDR3 sequence is 15 residues long. V dropped 0 bases and J dropped 8 bases, with 14 bases sitting between them. CDR3 bases: TGTGCCAGCAGCTTAACTATGACAGAGCAACATGAGCAGTTCTTC. Protein product: CASSLTMTEQHEQFF. Combining the CDR3 with reference TRBV7-3 and TRBJ2-1 gives the whole variable domain GAGVSQTPSNKVTEKGKYVELRCDPISGHTALYWYRQSLGQGPEFLIYFQGTGAADDSGLPNDRFFAVRPEGSVSTLKIQRTERGDSAVYLCASSLTMTEQHEQFFGPGTRLTVL.

This clone was seen once. The V call is TRBV6-5, the J call TRBJ1-1, with 7 bases matching TRBD1. The CDR3 is 14 residues long. Germline loops: CDR1 MNHEY, CDR2 SVGAGI. The trim removed 10 bases at V and 1 base at J, leaving 9 bases unmatched. The CDR3 protein is CATKTGTANTEAFF. DNA for the CDR3: TGTGCCACCAAGACCGGGACAGCGAACACTGAAGCTTTCTTT.

V and J are TRBV29-1 and TRBJ1-5, with a weak D call TRBD1 (6 bases). Looked up from germline, CDR1 is SQVTM and CDR2 is ANQGSEA. This CDR3 is built from 11 residues. V lost 4 bases, J lost 9 bases, and 10 bases lay in between. The CDR3: CSVGQDGPQHF. DNA for the CDR3: TGCAGCGTTGGACAGGACGGGCCCCAGCATTTT.

This chain uses TRBV28 with TRBJ1-1; D is unclear. The CDR3 extends over 11 amino acids. The V end was cut by 1 base, the J end by 8 bases, with 5 bases between. The germline gives CDR1 MDHEN, CDR2 SYDVKM. For the CDR3, the DNA is TGTGCCAGCAGTTTATCGGGGGAAGCTTTCTTT. This codes for CASSLSGEAFF.

The J gene is TRBJ2-1, the V gene TRBV30; no firm D call. The CDR3 extends over 14 amino acids. Per germline, CDR1 GTSNPN and CDR2 SVGIG (reference sequence). Trimming removed 4 bases from V and 7 bases from J, with 17 bases in between. The CDR3 sequence is CAWTVAGALNEQFF. The CDR3 nucleotides are TGTGCCTGGACAGTAGCTGGCGCCCTTAATGAGCAGTTCTTC. Supplemented by reference TRBV30 and TRBJ2-1, the full variable domain reads SQTIHQWPATLVQPVGSPLSLECTVEGTSNPNLYWYRQAAGRGLQLLFYSVGIGQISSEVPQNLSASRPQDRQFILSSKKLLLSDSGFYLCAWTVAGALNEQFFGPGTRLTVL.

The table lists this clone with a count of one. The DNA for the CDR3 is TGTGCCAGCAGTTACGCTGAAGCTTTCTTT. It encodes CASSYAEAFF. The rearrangement joins TRBV6-6 to TRBJ1-1; D ambiguous. Germline V gene lookup returns CDR1 MNHNY and CDR2 SVGAGI (reference sequence). Trimming stripped 2 bases from V and 6 bases from J, with 1 base between. The CDR3 spans 10 residues.

The gene calls are TRBV7-2 and TRBJ2-1, with 8 nucleotides matching TRBD2. The V segment lost 5 bases and the J segment 7 bases; nucleotides outside the gene matches: 10. This CDR3 has 15 residues. Per germline, CDR1 SGHTA and CDR2 FQGNSA. For the CDR3, the DNA is TGTGCCAGCAGCCTTAGCGGGACCATTAAAAATGAGCAGTTCTTC. It specifies CASSLSGTIKNEQFF.

The chain combines TRBV7-6 with TRBJ2-2; D possibly corresponds to TRBD1 (5 bases). V was clipped by 7 bases and J by 0 bases, with 9 bases between them. This CDR3 is built from 14 residues. Germline V gene lookup returns CDR1 SGHVS and CDR2 FNYEAQ. The CDR3 protein is CASKTDTNTGELFF. CDR3 nucleotides: TGTGCCAGCAAGACAGATACGAACACCGGGGAGCTGTTTTTT.

This chain joins TRBV5-8 and TRBJ1-3; TRBD1 matches 9 bases. The CDR3 extends over 16 amino acids. Germline V gene data show CDR1 as SGHTS and CDR2 as YDEGEE. The V and J ends lost 1 base and 4 bases, in that order; junction bases with no gene match: 6. The CDR3 nucleotides are TGTGCCAGCAGCTTGAGGGGACAGGGTACAGGAAACACCATATATTTT. Translation gives CASSLRGQGTGNTIYF. The full variable domain, its missing parts supplied by reference TRBV5-8 and TRBJ1-3, is EAGVTQSPTHLIKTRGQQATLRCSPISGHTSVYWYQQALGLGLQFLLWYDEGEERNRGNFPPRFSGRQFPNYSSELNVNALELEDSALYLCASSLRGQGTGNTIYFGEGSWLTVV.